Below, 31 T cell receptor beta chains from the same sample are listed, as sequenced in a study of regulatory T cells in long-lasting Graves disease. The time point is: newly diagnosed GD, antithyroid drugs for less than 3 months. PBMC-derived RNA was used for the TCR library. Researchers made TCR beta libraries by using iRepertoire HTBI primers and running Arm-PCR on CDR3 regions. TCRdb recomputed calls from the multiplex PCR reads with MiXCR, one row per CDR3 protein. The sample carries about 470,000 distinct CDR3 sequences, about 15% recorded once. This sample was shared with a second study, whose subject was T cells in Graves' hyperthyroidism and ophthalmopathy.

The input for sequencing was peripheral blood mononuclear cells (PBMCs), taken at new diagnosis, from a patient treated with antithyroid drugs. These receptors all come from a woman aged 25 to 39 with Graves disease.

Only a few counts were recorded for this clonotype. The rearrangement uses TRBV12-3 or TRBV12-4 and TRBJ2-2; 8 bases are shared with TRBD2. The CDR3 loop spans 19 amino acids. V was pared by 7 bases and J by 5 bases, with 21 bases of the junction left unmatched. In nucleotides, the CDR3 is TGTGCCAGCACCTTACCCACAAGCCAGCGGGAGTATTTGACCGGGGAGCTGTTTTTT. Its protein product is CASTLPTSQREYLTGELFF.

The chain employs TRBV9 and TRBJ2-7; 9 bases line up with TRBD1. This CDR3 is built from 14 residues. From germline, CDR1 is SGDLS and CDR2 YYNGEE. J lost 3 bases, V lost 3 bases, and 4 bases had no gene match. The DNA of the CDR3 is TGTGCCAGCAGCGAAGGGACAGGGAACTACGAGCAGTACTTC. Translating it yields CASSEGTGNYEQYF.

A note on this clonotype: One junction end disagrees with the germline gene, perhaps due to a read error. The genes are TRBV3-1 and TRBJ1-1; the D gene is possibly TRBD1 (5 bases). The CDR3 has 14 residues. Germline V gene sequence: CDR1 LGHDT, CDR2 YNNKEL (reference sequence). CDR3 nucleotides: TGTGCCAGTAGCCGCAGGGTAAGAGTGGCACGAGCTTTCTTT. It translates to CASSRRVRVARAFF.

This clonotype was picked up many times. The chain couples TRBV6-1 to TRBJ1-2; D is possibly TRBD1 (5 bases). Trimming cost V 6 bases and J 0 bases, with 14 bases left between them. CDR1 MNHNS and CDR2 SASEGT come from the germline V gene. CDR3 length equals 15 residues. The CDR3 reads CASRGLGASNYGYTF. CDR3 in DNA: TGTGCCAGCAGGGGACTCGGGGCCTCTAACTATGGCTACACCTTC.

This clonotype was seen ten or more times. The chain is built from TRBV11-3 and TRBJ2-1; 12 nucleotides align to TRBD1. With 6 bases clipped from V and 5 bases from J, the junction kept 11 bases outside the gene matches. The CDR3 runs to 17 residues. Germline values: CDR1 SGHNT, CDR2 YENEEA. Here the CDR3 DNA reads TGTGCCAGCAGTTTTGCGACGGGACAGGGGGCCCACAATGAGCAGTTCTTC. Translation gives CASSFATGQGAHNEQFF.

This clonotype was picked up many times. The chain combines TRBV5-6 with TRBJ1-2; 7 bases align to TRBD1. Unmatched junction bases numbered 6, after V lost 4 bases and J lost 6 bases. The CDR3 loop spans 13 amino acids. Germline V lookup: CDR1 SGHDT, CDR2 YYEEEE. CDR3: CASSLGTANGYTF. The CDR3 region has the DNA TGTGCCAGCAGCCTCGGGACAGCTAATGGCTACACCTTC. Full variable domain (outside the CDR3, taken from reference TRBV5-6 and TRBJ1-2): DAGVTQSPTHLIKTRGQQVTLRCSPKSGHDTVSWYQQALGQGPQFIFQYYEEEERQRGNFPDRFSGHQFPNYSSELNVNALLLGDSALYLCASSLGTANGYTFGSGTRLTVV.

This clonotype was detected only a few times. The CDR3 does not end in the conserved phenylalanine or tryptophan, so this is likely a read error. The chain links TRBV3-1 to TRBJ2-7; D is uncertain. Looked up from germline, CDR1 is LGHDT and CDR2 is YNNKEL (reference sequence). CDR3 length equals 13 residues. V was clipped by 4 bases and J by 2 bases, with 9 bases between them. The CDR3 loop reads CASSLDGTYEQYS. CDR3 sequence (DNA): TGTGCCAGCAGCCTGGACGGAACCTACGAGCAGTACTCC.

A few counts support this clonotype. The genes are TRBV6-1 and TRBJ2-5; tentative D call: TRBD1 (5 bases). This CDR3 has 12 amino acids. Between the trimmed V and J ends, which lost 8 bases and 7 bases, there was a span of 14 bases. Germline loops: CDR1 MNHNS, CDR2 SASEGT. The chain's CDR3 is CASQGETGTQYF. The CDR3 DNA reads TGTGCCAGCCAGGGCGAGACGGGGACCCAGTACTTC.

The sample holds many counts of this clonotype. The chain carries TRBV24-1 and TRBJ2-2; 9 bases fit TRBD1. Germline-derived CDR1 and CDR2 are KGHDR and SFDVKD. With V trimmed by 4 bases and J by 7 bases, 6 bases remained unmatched. This CDR3 contains 15 residues. This CDR3 reads CATSDWTGVNGELFF. The CDR3 DNA follows: TGTGCCACCAGTGACTGGACAGGGGTCAACGGGGAGCTGTTTTTT.

There are a few counts of this clonotype. As DNA, the CDR3 is TGTGCCAGCAGCCGGACGGCGGTGGCTGGGACCCAGTACTTC. Encoded protein: CASSRTAVAGTQYF. The V and J genes are TRBV6-1 and TRBJ2-5; D gene ambiguous. Per the germline V gene, CDR1 is MNHNS and CDR2 is SASEGT. Trimming took off 6 bases at V and 7 bases at J, with 18 bases between the two ends. CDR3 length: 14 amino acids.

This clonotype was counted ten times or more. V gene TRBV2 combines with J gene TRBJ2-7; 10 bases map to TRBD1. Germline V gene lookup returns CDR1 SNHLY and CDR2 FYNNEI. J gave up 2 bases and V 4 bases, and 5 bases lay outside the gene matches. The CDR3 runs to 15 residues. CDR3 in amino acids: CASSVRGQGAYEQYF. The DNA for the CDR3 is TGTGCCAGCAGTGTTAGAGGACAGGGGGCCTACGAGCAGTACTTC. Full variable domain (outside the CDR3, taken from reference TRBV2 and TRBJ2-7): EPEVTQTPSHQVTQMGQEVILRCVPISNHLYFYWYRQILGQKVEFLVSFYNNEISEKSEIFDDQFSVERPDGSNFTLKIRSTKLEDSAMYFCASSVRGQGAYEQYFGPGTRLTVT.

With regard to this clonotype: This may be a read error, as it is one base from a much larger clone. This chain connects TRBV12-3 or TRBV12-4 to TRBJ1-1, with no clear D. The CDR3 runs 15 residues. V lost 5 bases to trimming and J lost 1 base, with 14 bases between them. The CDR3 reads CASSPRAAANTEAFF. Here the CDR3 DNA reads TGTGCCAGCAGTCCGCGGGCAGCTGCGAACACTGAAGCTTTCTTT.

This clonotype occurred many times. V and J are TRBV12-3 or TRBV12-4 and TRBJ2-7, with 11 bases matching TRBD2. The CDR3 totals 16 residues. Unmatched junction bases numbered 9, after V lost 5 bases and J lost 3 bases. CDR3 nucleotide sequence: TGTGCCAGCAGTACACTAGCGGGAGAGGGGGTCTACGAGCAGTACTTC. Its protein is CASSTLAGEGVYEQYF.

This clonotype was detected ten times or more. The J gene is TRBJ1-1, the V gene TRBV5-8; D gene ambiguous. Germline values: CDR1 SGHTS, CDR2 YDEGEE. With 2 bases removed from V and 7 bases from J, the gap between germline ends came to 15 bases. CDR3 length: 14 residues. The DNA for the CDR3 is TGTGCCAGCAGCTTAAGAACGGGGTGGGGTGAAGCTTTCTTT. Protein: CASSLRTGWGEAFF.

This clonotype was recorded a few times. This chain links TRBV10-3 with TRBJ2-5; TRBD1 matches at 11 bases. After removal of 6 bases from V and 1 base from J, the junction contained 4 bases not matched to a gene. Germline loops: CDR1 ENHRY, CDR2 SYGVKD. The CDR3 extends over 15 amino acids. CDR3 amino acids: CAISPGQGAQETQYF. In nucleotides, the CDR3 is TGTGCCATCAGCCCTGGACAGGGGGCCCAAGAGACCCAGTACTTC.

This clonotype was seen a handful of times. This chain joins TRBV27 and TRBJ1-4; the D is unclear. The length of the CDR3 is 16 residues. The V and J ends lost 1 base and 10 bases respectively, with 19 bases between them. Germline V lookup: CDR1 MNHEY, CDR2 SMNVEV (reference sequence). CDR3: CASSLYNLPTPPKLFF. In DNA form, the CDR3 reads TGTGCCAGCAGTTTATACAACCTTCCAACCCCCCCAAAACTGTTTTTT.

The chain carries TRBV30 and TRBJ2-2, with 7 bases lining up with TRBD1. The V gene's germline CDR1 is GTSNPN and CDR2 SVGIG (reference sequence). J lost 3 bases, V lost 4 bases, and 5 bases had no gene match. The CDR3 spans 14 residues. The DNA for the CDR3 is TGTGCCTGGACCCACACAGGGGACACCGGGGAGCTGTTTTTT. As protein: CAWTHTGDTGELFF. Full variable domain (missing parts from reference TRBV30 and TRBJ2-2): SQTIHQWPATLVQPVGSPLSLECTVEGTSNPNLYWYRQAAGRGLQLLFYSVGIGQISSEVPQNLSASRPQDRQFILSSKKLLLSDSGFYLCAWTHTGDTGELFFGEGSRLTVL.

The table lists this clonotype with many counts. V gene TRBV12-3 or TRBV12-4 combines with J gene TRBJ2-5; the match to TRBD1 covers 7 bases. J was trimmed by 1 base and V by 2 bases; bases with no gene match: 4. The CDR3 is 15 residues long. The CDR3 nucleotides are TGTGCCAGCAGTTTAAGGGGGACAGCCCAAGAGACCCAGTACTTC. Its protein product is CASSLRGTAQETQYF.

This chain connects TRBV20-1 to TRBJ2-2; 10 bases match TRBD2. CDR3 length: 18 amino acids. Losses at the gene ends were 0 bases for V and 1 base for J; bases not matched to a gene: 8. Germline-derived CDR1 and CDR2 are DFQATT and SNEGSKA (reference sequence). The CDR3 DNA sequence: TGCAGTGCTAGAGATCGGAAGGCTAGCGGGGGGAACACCGGGGAGCTGTTTTTT. It specifies CSARDRKASGGNTGELFF.

This clonotype was observed at least ten times. The CDR3 sequence: CASSHRIRPGQGGYEQYF. In DNA, the CDR3 is TGCGCCAGCAGCCATAGGATCAGGCCGGGACAGGGAGGGTACGAGCAGTACTTC. This chain links TRBV4-1 with TRBJ2-7, with 9 bases aligning to TRBD1. The CDR3 covers 18 residues. CDR1 MGHRA and CDR2 YSYEKL come from the germline V gene. Germline trimming cut 3 bases from V and 4 bases from J; bases unmatched to any gene: 16.

The genes are TRBV11-2 and TRBJ2-1; 7 bases agree with TRBD2. After removal of 1 base from V and 8 bases from J, the junction contained 8 bases not matched to a gene. Germline values: CDR1 SGHAT, CDR2 FQNNGV. CDR3 length: 15 residues. The CDR3 bases are TGTGCCAGCAGCTTAGTCGGAGTGGGGGGGGATGAGCAGTTCTTC. Protein sequence: CASSLVGVGGDEQFF.

This clonotype was observed many times. The chain links TRBV20-1 to TRBJ2-1; 8 bases map to TRBD2. The V gene's germline CDR1 is DFQATT and CDR2 SNEGSKA (reference sequence). CDR3 size: 11 residues. The CDR3 DNA reads as TGCAGAAGCGGGAGAGACAATGAGCAGTTCTTC. The encoded protein is CRSGRDNEQFF.

This clonotype has a count of ten or more. The chain carries TRBV27 and TRBJ1-2; 8 nucleotides line up with TRBD1. Germline V lookup: CDR1 MNHEY, CDR2 SMNVEV (reference sequence). This CDR3 spans 14 amino acids. V shed 0 bases, J shed 8 bases, and the junction held 5 bases outside the gene matches. As DNA, the CDR3 is TGTGCCAGCAGTTTATCGAGGACAGGGCAAGGCTACACCTTC. Protein sequence: CASSLSRTGQGYTF.

This clonotype was seen only a few times. CDR3 in amino acids: CAITPGQGLNEQFF. CDR3 coding DNA: TGTGCCATCACCCCCGGACAGGGTCTAAATGAGCAGTTCTTC. J is TRBJ2-1 and V is TRBV10-3; TRBD1 agrees at 8 bases. The CDR3 sequence is 14 residues long. Germline V gene lookup returns CDR1 ENHRY and CDR2 SYGVKD. V was clipped by 7 bases and J by 7 bases; unmatched bases: 9.

The chain carries TRBV25-1 and TRBJ2-3; 15 bases agree with TRBD2. The CDR3 is made up of 20 amino acids. Germline V gene sequence: CDR1 MGHDK, CDR2 SYGVNS. V gave up 0 bases and J gave up 2 bases; unmatched junction bases: 9. CDR3 amino acids: CASSEYEGTSGRRATDTQYF. CDR3 DNA sequence: TGTGCCAGCAGTGAATATGAAGGGACTAGCGGGAGGCGGGCCACAGATACGCAGTATTTT.

This clonotype was recorded many times. This sequence joins TRBV20-1 and TRBJ2-1; D possibly corresponds to TRBD2 (5 bases). The CDR3 has 15 amino acids. CDR1 is DFQATT and CDR2 is SNEGSKA in the germline V gene (reference sequence). V lost 6 bases to trimming and J lost 6 bases, with 21 bases between them. CDR3 nucleotides: TGCAGTGCCACACGGGTAGAGGTGAGGGTCAATGAGCAGTTCTTC. Residues: CSATRVEVRVNEQFF.

A word on this clonotype: The CDR3 carries no conserved terminal phenylalanine or tryptophan, so it likely arises from a read error. DNA for the CDR3: TGTGCCAGCAGCTTTCTGGCCTACGAGCAGTACTCC. Its translation: CASSFLAYEQYS. V gene TRBV11-2 combines with J gene TRBJ2-7; D unclear. This CDR3 has 12 amino acids. The V and J ends lost 3 bases and 2 bases respectively, with 5 bases between them. CDR1 is SGHAT and CDR2 is FQNNGV in the germline V gene.

There are a few counts of this clonotype. The genes are TRBV29-1 and TRBJ2-1; 7 bases map to TRBD2. Looked up from germline, CDR1 is SQVTM and CDR2 is ANQGSEA. CDR3 length equals 14 residues. V trimming: 8 bases; J trimming: 3 bases; junction bases outside the gene matches: 10. In nucleotides, the CDR3 is TGCAGCCACGGGGGAGGGCCCCGCTACAATGAGCAGTTCTTC. Translation: CSHGGGPRYNEQFF.

This clonotype was seen repeatedly, ten times or more. The chain is built from TRBV11-2 and TRBJ2-7; perhaps TRBD1 as D (5 bases). The V end was cut by 5 bases, the J end by 5 bases, with 16 bases between. The CDR3 sequence is 14 residues long. Per the germline V gene, CDR1 is SGHAT and CDR2 is FQNNGV. CDR3 sequence: CASSARTRPNEQYF. Here the CDR3 DNA reads TGTGCCAGCAGCGCACGGACAAGGCCCAACGAGCAGTACTTC.

The chain carries TRBV7-6 and TRBJ1-2, with 7 bases lining up with TRBD1. V gave up 2 bases and J gave up 6 bases; unmatched junction bases: 9. Germline CDR1 reads SGHVS; CDR2 reads FNYEAQ. The length of the CDR3 is 15 residues. The CDR3 here is CASSLRAQGRDGYTF. For the CDR3, the DNA is TGTGCCAGCAGCTTACGGGCACAGGGGCGGGATGGCTACACCTTC. Full variable domain (remainder filled in from reference TRBV7-6 and TRBJ1-2): GAGVSQSPRYKVTKRGQDVALRCDPISGHVSLYWYRQALGQGPEFLTYFNYEAQQDKSGLPNDRFSAERPEGSISTLTIQRTEQRDSAMYRCASSLRAQGRDGYTFGSGTRLTVV.

V and J are TRBV27 and TRBJ1-2, with 7 bases fitting TRBD1. V was pared by 4 bases and J by 2 bases, with 7 bases of the junction left unmatched. The CDR3 loop spans 15 amino acids. Germline lookup yields CDR1 MNHEY and CDR2 SMNVEV (reference sequence). The CDR3 bases are TGTGCCAGCAGTTCACGACAGGGCTTCAACTATGGCTACACCTTC. Translation gives CASSSRQGFNYGYTF.